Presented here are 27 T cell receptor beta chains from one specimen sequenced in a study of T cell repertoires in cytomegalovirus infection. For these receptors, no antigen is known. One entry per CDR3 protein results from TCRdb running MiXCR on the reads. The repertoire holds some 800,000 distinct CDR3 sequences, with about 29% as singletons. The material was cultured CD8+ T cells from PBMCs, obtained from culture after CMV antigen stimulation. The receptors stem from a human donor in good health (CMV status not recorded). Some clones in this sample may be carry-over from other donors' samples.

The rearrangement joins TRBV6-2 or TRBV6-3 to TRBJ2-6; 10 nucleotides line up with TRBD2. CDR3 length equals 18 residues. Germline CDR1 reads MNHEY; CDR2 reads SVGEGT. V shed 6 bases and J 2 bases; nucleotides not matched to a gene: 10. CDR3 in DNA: TGTGCCAGCAGAACAGCGGGGGGGCCGCTTACTGGGGCCAACGTCCTGACTTTC. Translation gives CASRTAGGPLTGANVLTF.

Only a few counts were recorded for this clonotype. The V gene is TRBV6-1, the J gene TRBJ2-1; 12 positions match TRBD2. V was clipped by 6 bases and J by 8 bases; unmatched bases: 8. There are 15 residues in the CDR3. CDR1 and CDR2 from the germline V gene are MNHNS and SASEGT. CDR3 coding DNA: TGTGCCAGCAGACCCCTAGCGGGGGGGGGTGATGAGCAGTTCTTC. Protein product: CASRPLAGGGDEQFF.

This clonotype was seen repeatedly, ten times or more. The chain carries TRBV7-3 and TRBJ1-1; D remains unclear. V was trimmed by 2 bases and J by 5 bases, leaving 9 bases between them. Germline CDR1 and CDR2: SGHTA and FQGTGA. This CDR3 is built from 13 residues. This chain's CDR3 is CASSLRELTEAFF. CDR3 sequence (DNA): TGTGCCAGCAGCTTACGCGAGCTAACTGAAGCTTTCTTT. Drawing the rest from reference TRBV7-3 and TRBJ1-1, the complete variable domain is GAGVSQTPSNKVTEKGKYVELRCDPISGHTALYWYRQSLGQGPEFLIYFQGTGAADDSGLPNDRFFAVRPEGSVSTLKIQRTERGDSAVYLCASSLRELTEAFFGQGTRLTVV.

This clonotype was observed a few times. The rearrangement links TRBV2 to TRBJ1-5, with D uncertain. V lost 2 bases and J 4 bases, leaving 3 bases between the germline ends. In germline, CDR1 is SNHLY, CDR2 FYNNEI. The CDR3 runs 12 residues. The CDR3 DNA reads TGTGCCAGCAGTGAATGGAATCAGCCCCAGCATTTT. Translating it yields CASSEWNQPQHF.

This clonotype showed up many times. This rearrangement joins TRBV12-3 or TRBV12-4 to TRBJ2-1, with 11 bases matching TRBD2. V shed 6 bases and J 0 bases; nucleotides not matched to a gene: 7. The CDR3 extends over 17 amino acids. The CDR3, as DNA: TGTGCCAGCAGACTTAGCGGGGGGGGAAGCTCCTACAATGAGCAGTTCTTC. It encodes CASRLSGGGSSYNEQFF.

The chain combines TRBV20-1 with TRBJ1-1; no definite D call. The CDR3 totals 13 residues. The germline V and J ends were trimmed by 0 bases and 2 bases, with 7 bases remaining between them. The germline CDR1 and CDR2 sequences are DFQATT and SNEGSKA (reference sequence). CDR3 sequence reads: CSARDSRNTEAFF. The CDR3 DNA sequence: TGCAGTGCTAGAGACAGCAGAAACACTGAAGCTTTCTTT.

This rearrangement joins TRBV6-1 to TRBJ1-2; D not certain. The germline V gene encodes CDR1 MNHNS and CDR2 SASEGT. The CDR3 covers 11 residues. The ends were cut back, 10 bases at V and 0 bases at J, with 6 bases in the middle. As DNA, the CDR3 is TGTGCCACCGCGTCTAACTATGGCTACACCTTC. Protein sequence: CATASNYGYTF.

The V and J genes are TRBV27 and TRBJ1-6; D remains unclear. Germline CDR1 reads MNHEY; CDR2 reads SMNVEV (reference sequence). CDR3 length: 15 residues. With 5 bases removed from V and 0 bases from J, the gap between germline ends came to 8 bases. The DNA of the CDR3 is TGTGCCAGCAGTGCCTCCGCCTCCTATAATTCACCCCTCCACTTT. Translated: CASSASASYNSPLHF.

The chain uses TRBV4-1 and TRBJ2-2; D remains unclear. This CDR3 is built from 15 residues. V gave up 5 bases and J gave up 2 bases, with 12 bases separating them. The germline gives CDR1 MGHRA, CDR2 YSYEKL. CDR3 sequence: CASSDYYPNTGELFF. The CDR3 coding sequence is TGCGCCAGCAGCGATTACTACCCCAACACCGGGGAGCTGTTTTTT.

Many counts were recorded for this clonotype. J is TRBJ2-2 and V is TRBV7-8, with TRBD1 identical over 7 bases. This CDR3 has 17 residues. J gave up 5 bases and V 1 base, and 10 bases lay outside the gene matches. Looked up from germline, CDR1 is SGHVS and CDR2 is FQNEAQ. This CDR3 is CASSLEGTGVGTGELFF. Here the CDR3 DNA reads TGTGCCAGCAGCTTAGAGGGAACAGGGGTGGGGACCGGGGAGCTGTTTTTT. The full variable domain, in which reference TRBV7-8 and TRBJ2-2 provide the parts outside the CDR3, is GAGVSQSPRYKVAKRGQDVALRCDPISGHVSLFWYQQALGQGPEFLTYFQNEAQLDKSGLPSDRFFAERPEGSVSTLKIQRTQQEDSAVYLCASSLEGTGVGTGELFFGEGSRLTVL.

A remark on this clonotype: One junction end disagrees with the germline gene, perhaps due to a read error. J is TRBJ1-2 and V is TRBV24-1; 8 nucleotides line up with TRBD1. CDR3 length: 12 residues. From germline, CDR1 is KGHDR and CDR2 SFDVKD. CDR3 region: CATSDWDRPLSF. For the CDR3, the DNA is TGTGCCACCAGTGACTGGGACAGGCCCCTCTCCTTC.

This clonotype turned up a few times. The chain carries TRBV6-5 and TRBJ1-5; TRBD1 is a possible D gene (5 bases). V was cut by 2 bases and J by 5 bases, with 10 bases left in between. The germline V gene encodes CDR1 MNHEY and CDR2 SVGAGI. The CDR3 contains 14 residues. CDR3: CASSYGHGYQPQHF. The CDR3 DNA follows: TGTGCCAGCAGTTACGGACACGGATATCAGCCCCAGCATTTT.

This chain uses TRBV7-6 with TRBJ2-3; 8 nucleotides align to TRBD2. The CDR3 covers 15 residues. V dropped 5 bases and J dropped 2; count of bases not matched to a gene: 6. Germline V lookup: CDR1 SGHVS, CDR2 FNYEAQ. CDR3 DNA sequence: TGTGCCAGCAGCCGCCTAGCGGGCCTCACAGATACGCAGTATTTT. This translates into CASSRLAGLTDTQYF.

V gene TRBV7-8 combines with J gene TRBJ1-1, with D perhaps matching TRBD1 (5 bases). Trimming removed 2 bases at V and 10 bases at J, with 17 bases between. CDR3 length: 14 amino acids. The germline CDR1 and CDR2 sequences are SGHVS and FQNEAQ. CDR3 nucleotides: TGTGCCAGCAGCTTAACAGGCGCTCTGCGTGGAGCTTTCTTT. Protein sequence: CASSLTGALRGAFF.

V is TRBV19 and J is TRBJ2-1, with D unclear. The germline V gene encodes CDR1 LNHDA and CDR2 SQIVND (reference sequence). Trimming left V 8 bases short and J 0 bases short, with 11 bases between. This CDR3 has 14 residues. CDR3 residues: CASLDSRSYNEQFF. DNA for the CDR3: TGTGCCAGTCTCGACTCCCGCTCCTACAATGAGCAGTTCTTC. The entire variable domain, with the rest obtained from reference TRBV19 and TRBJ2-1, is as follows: DGGITQSPKYLFRKEGQNVTLSCEQNLNHDAMYWYRQDPGQGLRLIYYSQIVNDFQKGDIAEGYSVSREKKESFPLTVTSAQKNPTAFYLCASLDSRSYNEQFFGPGTRLTVL.

CDR3: CASSDGTGTGETQYF. DNA for the CDR3: TGTGCCAGCAGTGACGGGACAGGGACGGGGGAGACCCAGTACTTC. The V call is TRBV6-4, the J call TRBJ2-5, with 9 bases fitting TRBD1. The junction had 6 bases not matched to a gene; V was cut back by 2 bases and J by 5 bases. CDR3 length equals 15 residues. Per the germline V gene, CDR1 is MRHNA and CDR2 is SNTAGT.

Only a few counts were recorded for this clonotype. The CDR3 is CATSRDLEPPNYGYTF. The CDR3 nucleotides read TGTGCCACCAGCAGAGATCTAGAGCCTCCAAACTATGGCTACACCTTC. The chain employs TRBV15 and TRBJ1-2; D unresolved. V lost 0 bases, J lost 2 bases, and 13 bases lay in between. The CDR3 totals 16 residues. Germline assignment: CDR1 LNHNV and CDR2 YYDKDF (reference sequence).

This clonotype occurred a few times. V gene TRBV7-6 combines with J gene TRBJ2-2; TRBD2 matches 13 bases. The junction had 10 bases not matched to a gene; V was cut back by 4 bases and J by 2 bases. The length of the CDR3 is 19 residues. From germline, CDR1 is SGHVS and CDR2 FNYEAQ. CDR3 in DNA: TGTGCCAGCAGCTCCCGACTAGCGGGGGGCAATCGTAACACCGGGGAGCTGTTTTTT. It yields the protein CASSSRLAGGNRNTGELFF.

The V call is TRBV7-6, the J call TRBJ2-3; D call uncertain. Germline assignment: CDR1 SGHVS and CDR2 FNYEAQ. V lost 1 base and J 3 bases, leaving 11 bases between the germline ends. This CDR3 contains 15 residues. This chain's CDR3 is CASSLVPARTDTQYF. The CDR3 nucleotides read TGTGCCAGCAGCTTAGTTCCAGCTAGAACAGATACGCAGTATTTT.

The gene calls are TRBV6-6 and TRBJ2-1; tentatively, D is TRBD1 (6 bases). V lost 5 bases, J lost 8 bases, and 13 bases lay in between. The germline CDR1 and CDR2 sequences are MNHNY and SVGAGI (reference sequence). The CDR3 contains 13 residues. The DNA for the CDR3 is TGTGCCAGCAGTCCGACAGGTATCGATGAGCAGTTCTTC. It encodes CASSPTGIDEQFF.

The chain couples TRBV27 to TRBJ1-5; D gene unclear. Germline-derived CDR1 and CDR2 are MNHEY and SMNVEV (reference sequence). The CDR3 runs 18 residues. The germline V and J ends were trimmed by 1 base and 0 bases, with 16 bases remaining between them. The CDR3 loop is CASSLYGGFEGSNQPQHF. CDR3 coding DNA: TGTGCCAGCAGTTTATATGGCGGCTTCGAGGGTAGCAATCAGCCCCAGCATTTT.

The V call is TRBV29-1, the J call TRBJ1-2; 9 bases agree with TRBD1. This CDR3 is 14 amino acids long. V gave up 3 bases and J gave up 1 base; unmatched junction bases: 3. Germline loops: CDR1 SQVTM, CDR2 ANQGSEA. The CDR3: CSVDYRGLNYGYTF. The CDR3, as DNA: TGCAGCGTTGATTACAGGGGGCTTAACTATGGCTACACCTTC.

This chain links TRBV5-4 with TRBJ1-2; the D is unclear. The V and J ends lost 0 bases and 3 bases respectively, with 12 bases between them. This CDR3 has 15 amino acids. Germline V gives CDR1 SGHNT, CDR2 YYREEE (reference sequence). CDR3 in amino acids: CASSLGSRQDYGYTF. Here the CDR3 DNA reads TGTGCCAGCAGCTTGGGGTCACGTCAAGACTATGGCTACACCTTC.

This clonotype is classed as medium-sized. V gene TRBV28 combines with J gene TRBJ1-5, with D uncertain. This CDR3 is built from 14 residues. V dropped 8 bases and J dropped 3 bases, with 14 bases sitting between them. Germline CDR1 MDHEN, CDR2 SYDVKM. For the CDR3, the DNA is TGTGCCAGCGCCCCGGCAGCCCCCAATCAGCCCCAGCATTTT. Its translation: CASAPAAPNQPQHF. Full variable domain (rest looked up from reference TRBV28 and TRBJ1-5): DVKVTQSSRYLVKRTGEKVFLECVQDMDHENMFWYRQDPGLGLRLIYFSYDVKMKEKGDIPEGYSVSREKKERFSLILESASTNQTSMYLCASAPAAPNQPQHFGDGTRLSIL.

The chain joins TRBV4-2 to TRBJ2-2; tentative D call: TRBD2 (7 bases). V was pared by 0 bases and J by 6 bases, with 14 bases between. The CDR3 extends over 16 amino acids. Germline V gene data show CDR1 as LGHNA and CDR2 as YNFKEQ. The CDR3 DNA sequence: TGTGCCAGCAGCCAAGATGGGGGGGGCGTCGCCGGGGAGCTGTTTTTT. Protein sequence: CASSQDGGGVAGELFF.

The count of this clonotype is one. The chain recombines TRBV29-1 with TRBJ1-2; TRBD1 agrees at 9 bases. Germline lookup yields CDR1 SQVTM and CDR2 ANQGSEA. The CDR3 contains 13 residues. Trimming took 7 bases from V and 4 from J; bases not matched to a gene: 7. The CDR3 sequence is CSALGQGFYGYTF. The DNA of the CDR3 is TGCAGCGCCCTGGGACAGGGATTCTATGGCTACACCTTC.

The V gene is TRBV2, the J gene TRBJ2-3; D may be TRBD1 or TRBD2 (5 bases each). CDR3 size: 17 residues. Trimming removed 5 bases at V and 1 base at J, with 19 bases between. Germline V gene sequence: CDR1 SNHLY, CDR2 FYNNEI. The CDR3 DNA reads TGTGCCAGCAGTCTATTTGGGTCGGGACGCGGCACAGATACGCAGTATTTT. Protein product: CASSLFGSGRGTDTQYF.